This T cell receptor (beta chain) is from a study of blood T cell repertoires in COVID-19. Study-wide context: Some COVID-19 samples were acute and others convalescent; all came from the United States, Italy and Spain. T cells, B-cell-depleted T cells, or PBMCs supplied cDNA or gDNA.

In the original analysis: Using reference gene primer amplification, nucleated cell counts were estimated. Some clones are missing from TCRdb's copy, which holds only in-frame ones; the method was immunoSEQ multiplex PCR. That table gives V, J and clone size, and the DNA gave D and trimming. The sample includes 380,000 or so clones, about 86% of them seen just once. Germline assignment: CDR1 LNHDA and CDR2 SQIVND (reference sequence). This CDR3 is 16 amino acids long. With 4 bases removed from V and 8 bases from J, the gap between germline ends came to 20 bases. The chain links TRBV19 to TRBJ2-2; a weak D match, TRBD2 (6 bases). The sequence derives from an older woman with COVID-19, enrolled during active disease. The sequencing sample was made of peripheral blood. The CDR3 nucleotides are TGTGCCAGTAGTAGCGGGGCCGAGAGGAGCCAGGGGGAGCTGTTTTTT. It yields the protein CASSSGAERSQGELFF.